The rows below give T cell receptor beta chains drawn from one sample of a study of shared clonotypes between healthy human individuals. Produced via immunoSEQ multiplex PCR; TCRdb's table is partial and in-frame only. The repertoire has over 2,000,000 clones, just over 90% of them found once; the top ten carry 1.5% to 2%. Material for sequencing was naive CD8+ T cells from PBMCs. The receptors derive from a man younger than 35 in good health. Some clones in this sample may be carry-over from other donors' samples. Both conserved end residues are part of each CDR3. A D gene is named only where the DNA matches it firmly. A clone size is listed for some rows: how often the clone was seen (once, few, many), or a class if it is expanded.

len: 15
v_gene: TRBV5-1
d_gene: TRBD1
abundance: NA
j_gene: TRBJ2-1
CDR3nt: TGCGCCAGCAGCTTGGGTTACGACAGGGACCATGAGCAGTTCTTC
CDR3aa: CASSLGYDRDHEQFF

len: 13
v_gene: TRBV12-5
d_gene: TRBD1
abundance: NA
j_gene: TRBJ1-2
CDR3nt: TGTGCTAGTGGCGGGACAGGCCCCTATGGCTACACCTTC
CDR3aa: CASGGTGPYGYTF

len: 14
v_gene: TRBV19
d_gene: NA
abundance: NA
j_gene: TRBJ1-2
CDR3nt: TGTGCCAGTAGCCGAAGTTCCTATAACTATGGCTACACCTTC
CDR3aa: CASSRSSYNYGYTF

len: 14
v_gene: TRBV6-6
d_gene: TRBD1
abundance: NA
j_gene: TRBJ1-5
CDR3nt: TGTGCCAGCAGCCAGGGACAGGTATATCAGCCCCAGCATTTT
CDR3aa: CASSQGQVYQPQHF

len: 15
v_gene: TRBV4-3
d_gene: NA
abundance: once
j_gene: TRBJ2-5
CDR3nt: TGCGCCAGCAGCCAAGATTGGAGATCGGGGGAGACCCAGTACTTC
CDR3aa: CASSQDWRSGETQYF

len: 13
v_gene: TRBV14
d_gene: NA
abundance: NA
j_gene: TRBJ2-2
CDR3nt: TGTGCCAGCAGCTTCGGGAACACCGGGGAGCTGTTTTTT
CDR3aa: CASSFGNTGELFF

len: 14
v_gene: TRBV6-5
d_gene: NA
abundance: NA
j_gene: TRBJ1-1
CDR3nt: TGTGCCAGCCGTCAAGGGGAAGGGGCCACTGAAGCTTTCTTT
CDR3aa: CASRQGEGATEAFF

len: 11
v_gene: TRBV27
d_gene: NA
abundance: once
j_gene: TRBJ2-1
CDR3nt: TGTGCCAGCAGTTTTGGACTAGAGCAGTTCTTC
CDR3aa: CASSFGLEQFF

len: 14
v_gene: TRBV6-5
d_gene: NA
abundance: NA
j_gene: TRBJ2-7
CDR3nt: TGTGCCAGCAGTTTAGACAGCGTCTCCTACGAGCAGTACTTC
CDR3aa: CASSLDSVSYEQYF

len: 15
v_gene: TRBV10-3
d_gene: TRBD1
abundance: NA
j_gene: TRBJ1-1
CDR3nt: TGTGCCATCAGTGACGGGACAGGGGGTATCACTGAAGCTTTCTTT
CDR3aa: CAISDGTGGITEAFF

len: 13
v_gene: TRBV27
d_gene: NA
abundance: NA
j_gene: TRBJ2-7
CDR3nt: TGTGCCAGCAGTCCGCGGGTCCGAACGGAGCAGTACTTC
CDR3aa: CASSPRVRTEQYF

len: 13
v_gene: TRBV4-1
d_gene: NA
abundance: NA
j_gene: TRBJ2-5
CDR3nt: TGCGCCAGCAGCCAAGATGCCGAAGAGACCCAGTACTTC
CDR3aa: CASSQDAEETQYF

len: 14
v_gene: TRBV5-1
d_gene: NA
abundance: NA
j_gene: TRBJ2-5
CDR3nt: TGCGCCAGCAGCTTGGGGGACCGCCAAGAGACCCAGTACTTC
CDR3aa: CASSLGDRQETQYF

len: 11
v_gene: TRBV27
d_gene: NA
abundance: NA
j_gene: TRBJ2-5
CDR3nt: TGTGCCAGCAGGGGTTGGGAGACCCAGTACTTC
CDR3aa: CASRGWETQYF

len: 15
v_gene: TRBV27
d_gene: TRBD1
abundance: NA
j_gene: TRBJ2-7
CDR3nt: TGTGCCAGCAGTCCAACCGGGACAGGGTACCACGAGCAGTACTTC
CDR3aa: CASSPTGTGYHEQYF

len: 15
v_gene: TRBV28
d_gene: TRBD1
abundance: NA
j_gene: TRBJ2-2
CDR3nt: TGTGCCAGCAGGGTAGACAGGGTTAACACCGGGGAGCTGTTTTTT
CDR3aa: CASRVDRVNTGELFF

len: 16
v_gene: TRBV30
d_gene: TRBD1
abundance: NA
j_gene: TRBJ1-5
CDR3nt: TGTGCCTGGAGTCCACAGGGGGGGGCTAGCAATCAGCCCCAGCATTTT
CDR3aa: CAWSPQGGASNQPQHF

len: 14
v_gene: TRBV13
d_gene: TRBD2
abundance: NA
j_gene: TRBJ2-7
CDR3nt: TGTGCCAGCAGCTTACTAGCGGACCCAAGGGAGCAGTACTTC
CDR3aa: CASSLLADPREQYF

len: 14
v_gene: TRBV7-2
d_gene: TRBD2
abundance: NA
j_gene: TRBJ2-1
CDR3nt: TGTGCCAGCAGTCCGCGGGAGGTCTACAATGAGCAGTTCTTC
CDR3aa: CASSPREVYNEQFF

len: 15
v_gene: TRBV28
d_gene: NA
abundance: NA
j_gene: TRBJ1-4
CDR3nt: TGTGCCAGCAGGCCCTCCACAGGGCTTAATGAAAAACTGTTTTTT
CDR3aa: CASRPSTGLNEKLFF

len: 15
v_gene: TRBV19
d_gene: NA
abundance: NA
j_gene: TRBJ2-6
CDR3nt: TGTGCCAGTAGTATGTGGATTTCTGGGGCCAACGTCCTGACTTTC
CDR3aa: CASSMWISGANVLTF

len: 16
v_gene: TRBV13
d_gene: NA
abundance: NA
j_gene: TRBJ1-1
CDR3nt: TGTGCCAGCAGCTCAGGGGTTCGGGAGAGGAACACTGAAGCTTTCTTT
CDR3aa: CASSSGVRERNTEAFF

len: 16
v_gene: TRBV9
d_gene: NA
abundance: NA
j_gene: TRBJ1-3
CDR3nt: TGTGCCAGCAGCGTAGGAGGCAGGAGCTCTGGAAACACCATATATTTT
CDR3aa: CASSVGGRSSGNTIYF

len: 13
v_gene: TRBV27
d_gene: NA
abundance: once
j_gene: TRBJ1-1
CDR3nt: TGTGCCAGCAGCTGGGGGCCCCCGAGTGAAGCTTTCTTT
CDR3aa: CASSWGPPSEAFF

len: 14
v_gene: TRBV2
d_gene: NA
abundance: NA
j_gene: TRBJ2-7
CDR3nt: TGTGCCAGCAGTGAATTGGCGGTCCCCTACGAGCAGTACTTC
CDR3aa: CASSELAVPYEQYF

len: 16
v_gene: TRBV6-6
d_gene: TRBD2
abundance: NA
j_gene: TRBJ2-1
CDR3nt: TGTGCCAGCAGCCTACACGGGGAGGGACTGGTCAATGAGCAGTTCTTC
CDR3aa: CASSLHGEGLVNEQFF

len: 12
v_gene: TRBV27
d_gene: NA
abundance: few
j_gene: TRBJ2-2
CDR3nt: TGTGCCAGCAGTTCAAACACCGGGGAGCTGTTTTTT
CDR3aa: CASSSNTGELFF

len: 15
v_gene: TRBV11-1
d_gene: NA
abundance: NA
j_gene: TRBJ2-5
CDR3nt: TGCGCCAGCAGCCGACTTTACAGTCTCGGAGAGACCCAGTACTTC
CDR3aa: CASSRLYSLGETQYF

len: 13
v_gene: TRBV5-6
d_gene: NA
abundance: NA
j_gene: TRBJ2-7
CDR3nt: TGTGCCAGCAGCCCGAGCCTCACCTACGAGCAGTACTTC
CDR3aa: CASSPSLTYEQYF

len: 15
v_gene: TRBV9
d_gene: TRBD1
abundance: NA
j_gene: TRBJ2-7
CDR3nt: TGTGCCAGCAGCGGCTCGGGACAGGGACCCAGGGAGCAGTACTTC
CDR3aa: CASSGSGQGPREQYF

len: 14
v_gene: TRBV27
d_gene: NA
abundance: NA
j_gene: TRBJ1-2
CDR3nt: TGTGCCAGCAGTCCGCGGACGGTTCGTGATGGCTACACCTTC
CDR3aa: CASSPRTVRDGYTF

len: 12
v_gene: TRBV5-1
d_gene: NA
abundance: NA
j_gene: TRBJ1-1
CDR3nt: TGCGCCAGCAGCTTGGTCGGACAGGAAGCTTTCTTT
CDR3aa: CASSLVGQEAFF

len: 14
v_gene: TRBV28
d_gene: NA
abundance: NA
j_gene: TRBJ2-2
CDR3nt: TGTGCCAGCACGGGATCCTTAAACACCGGGGAGCTGTTTTTT
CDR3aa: CASTGSLNTGELFF

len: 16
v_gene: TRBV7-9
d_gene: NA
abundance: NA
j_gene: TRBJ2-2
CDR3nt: TGTGCCAGCAGCCCTCTCGGAGGGCCGAACACCGGGGAGCTGTTTTTT
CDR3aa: CASSPLGGPNTGELFF

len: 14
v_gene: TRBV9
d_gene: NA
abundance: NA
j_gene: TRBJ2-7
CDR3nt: TGTGCCAGCAGCGTAGCTGGGGGGAACTACGAGCAGTACTTC
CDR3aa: CASSVAGGNYEQYF

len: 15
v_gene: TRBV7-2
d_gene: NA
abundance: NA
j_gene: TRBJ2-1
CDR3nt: TGTGCCAGCAGCGACGGCCTCGGGTCCTACAATGAGCAGTTCTTC
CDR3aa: CASSDGLGSYNEQFF

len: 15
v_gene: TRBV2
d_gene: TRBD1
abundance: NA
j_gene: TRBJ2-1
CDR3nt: TGTGCCAGCAGTGAAAACCCTACAGGGGCGGTGTGGTGGTTCTTC
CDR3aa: CASSENPTGAVWWFF

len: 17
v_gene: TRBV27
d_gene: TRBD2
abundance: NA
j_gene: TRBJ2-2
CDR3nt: TGTGCCAGCAGTCCCGACGGACTAGCGGCGAACACCGGGGAGCTGTTTTTT
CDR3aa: CASSPDGLAANTGELFF

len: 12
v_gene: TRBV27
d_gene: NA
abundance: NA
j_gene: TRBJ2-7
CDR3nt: TGTGCCAGCAGTTTCCATCTAGGCGAGCAGTACTTC
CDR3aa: CASSFHLGEQYF

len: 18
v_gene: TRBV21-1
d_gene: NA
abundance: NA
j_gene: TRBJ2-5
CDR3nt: TGTGCCAGCAGCAAAGCTCGACTCGGGAGTTCAAGGGTCGAGACCCAGTACTTC
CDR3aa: CASSKARLGSSRVETQYF

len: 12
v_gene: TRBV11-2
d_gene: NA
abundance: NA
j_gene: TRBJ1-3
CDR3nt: TGTGCCAGCACCGCCTCTGGAAACACCATATATTTT
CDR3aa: CASTASGNTIYF

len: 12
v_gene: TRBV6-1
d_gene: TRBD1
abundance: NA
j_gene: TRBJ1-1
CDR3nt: TGTGCCACCATTGACAGGGTAATGGGAGCTTTCTTT
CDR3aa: CATIDRVMGAFF

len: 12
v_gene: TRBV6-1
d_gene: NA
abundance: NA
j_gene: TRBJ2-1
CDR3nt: TGTGCCAGCAGTCGCTCGTACAATGAGCAGTTCTTC
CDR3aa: CASSRSYNEQFF

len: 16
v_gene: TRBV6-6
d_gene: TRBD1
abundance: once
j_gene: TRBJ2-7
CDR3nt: TGTGCCAGCAGTTACTCTCGACAGGGGGTAACCTACGAGCAGTACTTC
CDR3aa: CASSYSRQGVTYEQYF

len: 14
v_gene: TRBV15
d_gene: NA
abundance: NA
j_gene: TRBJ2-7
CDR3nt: TGTGCCACCAGCAGAGATAGGGTATCCTACGAGCAGTACTTC
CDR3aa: CATSRDRVSYEQYF

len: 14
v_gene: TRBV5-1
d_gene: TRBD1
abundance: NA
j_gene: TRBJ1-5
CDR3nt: TGCGCCAGCAGCTGGACAGGGACCAATCAGCCCCAGCATTTT
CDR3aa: CASSWTGTNQPQHF

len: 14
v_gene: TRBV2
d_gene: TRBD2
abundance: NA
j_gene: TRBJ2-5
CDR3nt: TGTGCCAGCAAAGAGCGGGAGGCGCAAGAGACCCAGTACTTC
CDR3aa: CASKEREAQETQYF

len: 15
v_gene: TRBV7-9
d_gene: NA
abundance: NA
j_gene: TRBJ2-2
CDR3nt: TGTGCCAGCAGCTTATCAGGGGACGCAACCGGGGAGCTGTTTTTT
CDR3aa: CASSLSGDATGELFF

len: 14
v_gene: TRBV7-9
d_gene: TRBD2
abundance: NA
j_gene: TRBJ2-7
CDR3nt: TGTGCCAGCAGCTTAGGGCTAGCGGGAGACGAGCAGTACTTC
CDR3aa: CASSLGLAGDEQYF

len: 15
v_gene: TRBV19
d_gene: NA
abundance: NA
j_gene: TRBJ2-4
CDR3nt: TGTGCCAGTAGTATCGTGGCGCTAGCCAAAAACATTCAGTACTTC
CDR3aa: CASSIVALAKNIQYF

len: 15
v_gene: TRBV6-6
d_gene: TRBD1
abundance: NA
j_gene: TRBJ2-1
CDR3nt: TGTGCCAGCAGTTACTCTGGGACAGGGTACCATGAGCAGTTCTTC
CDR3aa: CASSYSGTGYHEQFF

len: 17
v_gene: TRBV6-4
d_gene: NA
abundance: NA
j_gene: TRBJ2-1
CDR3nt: TGTGCCAGCAGTGACGACGGCGTTGGTGGAGGGCACAATGAGCAGTTCTTC
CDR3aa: CASSDDGVGGGHNEQFF

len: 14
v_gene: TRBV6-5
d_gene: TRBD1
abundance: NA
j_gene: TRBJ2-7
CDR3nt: TGTGCCAGCAGTTCGCGGACAGGGACCTACGAGCAGTACTTC
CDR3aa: CASSSRTGTYEQYF

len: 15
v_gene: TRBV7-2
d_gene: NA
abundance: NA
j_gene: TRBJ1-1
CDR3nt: TGTGCCAGCAGCCTAGAAAGGGGGGAGGCGACTGAAGCTTTCTTT
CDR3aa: CASSLERGEATEAFF

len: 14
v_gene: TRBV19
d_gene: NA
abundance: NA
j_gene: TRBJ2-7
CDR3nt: TGTGCCAGTAGTATTCGGGGGAACTCCTACGAGCAGTACTTC
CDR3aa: CASSIRGNSYEQYF

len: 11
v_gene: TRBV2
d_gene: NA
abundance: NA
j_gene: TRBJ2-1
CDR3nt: TGTGCCAGCAGAGTGAACAATGAGCAGTTCTTC
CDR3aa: CASRVNNEQFF